The 8 T cell receptor beta chains reported below all come from one sample, sequenced in a study of blood T cells in healthy people across ages. Through a sample-barcoded 5' primer and a J-beta primer mix, a second PCR was run for about 6 to 11 cycles. TCRdb redid the calling of the 5' RACE reads with MiXCR, one entry per CDR3 protein. The data contain about 1.8 million distinct CDR3 sequences, 40% to 55% of them singletons. The sample taken for sequencing was blood. The receptors were gathered from a woman aged 40 to 49 in good health.

The sample holds a few counts of this clonotype. The chain links TRBV11-2 to TRBJ2-1; weak D call: TRBD2 (7 bases). CDR3 size: 17 residues. In germline, CDR1 is SGHAT, CDR2 FQNNGV. Between the trimmed V and J ends, which lost 0 bases and 4 bases, there was a span of 16 bases. CDR3 in DNA: TGTGCCAGCAGCTTAGATTTAGTCGGGGGGCCTTACAATGAGCAGTTCTTC. As protein: CASSLDLVGGPYNEQFF.

The CDR3, as DNA: TGCAGTGCACCGCCGGGACAGGGTATATTTGGCACAGATACGCAGTATTTT. It is translated as CSAPPGQGIFGTDTQYF. This chain links TRBV20-1 with TRBJ2-3; 9 bases map to TRBD1. The length of the CDR3 is 17 residues. Germline values: CDR1 DFQATT, CDR2 SNEGSKA (reference sequence). After removal of 6 bases from V and 1 base from J, the junction contained 14 bases not matched to a gene.

The chain carries TRBV20-1 and TRBJ2-3; D is perhaps TRBD2 (5 bases). The CDR3 totals 15 residues. Germline loops: CDR1 DFQATT, CDR2 SNEGSKA (reference sequence). Trimming took off 4 bases at V and 1 base at J, with 15 bases between the two ends. CDR3 coding DNA: TGCAGTGCTATAGCCCAAGCGGAGGGCACAGATACGCAGTATTTT. Its translation is CSAIAQAEGTDTQYF.

This chain connects TRBV11-2 to TRBJ2-7; tentatively, D is TRBD1 (6 bases). Trimming shortened V by 4 bases and J by 3 bases, and 13 bases separated the two germline ends. Germline V gene data show CDR1 as SGHAT and CDR2 as FQNNGV. The CDR3 loop spans 14 amino acids. The CDR3 DNA is TGTGCCAGCAGCTCATTCAGGGGATTCTACGAGCAGTACTTC. Translating it yields CASSSFRGFYEQYF.

V and J are TRBV12-3 or TRBV12-4 and TRBJ1-1, with TRBD1 matching over 7 bases. This CDR3 has 14 amino acids. V dropped 7 bases and J dropped 1; count of bases not matched to a gene: 6. CDR3 DNA sequence: TGTGCCAGCACAGAAACAGGGGCGAACACTGAAGCTTTCTTT. This codes for CASTETGANTEAFF.

CDR3 in amino acids: CASSYSGQGHPKLFF. CDR3 in DNA: TGTGCCAGCAGTTACTCCGGACAGGGACATCCGAAACTGTTTTTT. V usage is TRBV6-2 or TRBV6-3 and J usage is TRBJ1-4; TRBD1 agrees at 8 bases. Per the germline V gene, CDR1 is MNHEY and CDR2 is SVGEGT. The J segment lost 11 bases and the V segment lost 0 bases, leaving 8 bases of the junction unmatched. This CDR3 contains 15 residues.

This clonotype has a single count. A clone one base away is much larger, so this may be a read error. V is TRBV18 and J is TRBJ2-5; perhaps TRBD2 as D (5 bases). Germline V gene data show CDR1 as KGHSH and CDR2 as LQKENI. With 8 bases removed from V and 2 bases from J, the gap between germline ends came to 9 bases. The CDR3 length is 12 residues. CDR3 amino acids: CASAGLQETQYF. In nucleotides, the CDR3 is TGTGCCAGCGCAGGACTTCAAGAGACCCAGTACTTC.

This rearrangement joins TRBV7-2 to TRBJ2-1; 15 bases fit TRBD2. With V trimmed by 2 bases and J by 9 bases, 14 bases remained unmatched. This CDR3 is built from 19 residues. Per germline, CDR1 SGHTA and CDR2 FQGNSA. CDR3 DNA: TGTGCCAGCAGCTTAAGGTTTGCGGGACTAGCGGGGGGCCAGGGTGAGCAGTTCTTC. This encodes CASSLRFAGLAGGQGEQFF.